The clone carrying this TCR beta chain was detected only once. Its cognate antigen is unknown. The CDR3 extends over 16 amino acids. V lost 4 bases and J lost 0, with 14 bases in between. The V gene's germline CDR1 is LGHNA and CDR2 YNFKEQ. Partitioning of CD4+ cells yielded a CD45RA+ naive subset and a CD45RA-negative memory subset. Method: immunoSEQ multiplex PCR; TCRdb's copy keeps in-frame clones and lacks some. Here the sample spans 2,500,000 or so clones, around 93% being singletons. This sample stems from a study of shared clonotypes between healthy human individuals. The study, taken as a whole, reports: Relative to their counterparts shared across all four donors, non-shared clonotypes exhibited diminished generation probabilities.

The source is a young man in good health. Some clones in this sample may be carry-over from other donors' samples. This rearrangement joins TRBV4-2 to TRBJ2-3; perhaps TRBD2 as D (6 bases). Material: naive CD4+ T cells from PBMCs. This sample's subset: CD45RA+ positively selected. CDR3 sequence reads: CASSPDWRGSTDTQYF. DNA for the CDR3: TGTGCCAGCAGCCCTGACTGGAGGGGCAGCACAGATACGCAGTATTTT.